Listed below are T cell receptor beta chains from one sample, sequenced in a study of radiotherapy plus CTLA-4 blockade in lung cancer. Only in-frame clones appear in the TCRdb table, and some are missing; sequencing was by immunoSEQ multiplex PCR. The repertoire has approximately 57,000 clones, around four fifths of them found once; the top ten carry around 6.6%. Sequences were derived from peripheral blood, sampled from a patient treated with radiotherapy plus ipilimumab. These receptors originate from a human donor with non-small cell lung cancer whose response to radiotherapy plus ipilimumab could not be evaluated. Each CDR3 is given with its conserved first and last residue. Fields, in order: J gene, clone size, D gene, V gene, CDR3 protein, CDR3 DNA. The D gene is left open where the match is weak. Clone size appears in some rows only: once, few, many, or a class for an expanded clone.

TRBJ2-3,NA,TRBD1,TRBV27,CASSLTGGIWDTQYF,TGTGCCAGCAGTTTAACAGGGGGCATTTGGGATACGCAGTATTTT
TRBJ2-5,NA,NA,TRBV5-4,CASSPGQLQETQYF,TGTGCCAGCAGCCCAGGACAGCTCCAAGAGACCCAGTACTTC
TRBJ2-7,NA,TRBD1,TRBV27,CASTLKFTGVGEQYF,TGTGCCAGCACCTTAAAGTTTACAGGGGTTGGAGAGCAGTACTTC
TRBJ2-5,NA,NA,TRBV27,CASSLIPTGTQETQYF,TGTGCCAGCAGTTTAATCCCGACAGGCACCCAAGAGACCCAGTACTTC
TRBJ2-2,NA,NA,TRBV25-1,CASSELAGARERELFF,TGTGCCAGCAGTGAATTAGCAGGGGCGCGGGAGAGGGAGCTGTTTTTT
TRBJ1-4,NA,TRBD1,TRBV19,CASSIGSGTGEEKLFF,TGTGCCAGTAGTATAGGTTCGGGGACAGGGGAAGAAAAACTGTTTTTT
TRBJ1-5,NA,TRBD1,TRBV6-1,CASSEVTGDDQPQHF,TGTGCCAGCAGTGAAGTCACAGGGGATGATCAGCCCCAGCATTTT
TRBJ1-1,NA,TRBD1,TRBV2,CASRDIRDSGEAFF,TGTGCCAGCAGAGACATCCGGGACAGCGGGGAAGCTTTCTTT
TRBJ1-5,once,NA,TRBV9,CASSPSDRVDQPQHF,TGTGCCAGCAGCCCCTCGGACAGAGTAGATCAGCCCCAGCATTTT
TRBJ1-6,NA,TRBD1,TRBV6-1,CASSEIRTGLNGSPLHF,TGTGCCAGCAGTGAAATAAGGACAGGGCTAAACGGTTCACCCCTCCACTTT
TRBJ1-1,NA,NA,TRBV10-1,CASSEYIGADTEAFF,TGCGCCAGCAGTGAGTACATAGGGGCGGACACTGAAGCTTTCTTT
TRBJ1-1,NA,TRBD1,TRBV4-1,CASSSHPGGGTEAFF,TGCGCCAGCAGCTCCCACCCAGGGGGCGGTACTGAAGCTTTCTTT
TRBJ1-2,NA,TRBD1,TRBV4-3,CASSQEPGQKYGGYTF,TGCGCCAGCAGCCAAGAACCGGGACAGAAGTACGGGGGCTACACCTTC
TRBJ2-7,NA,NA,TRBV11-2,CASSSPGQLLGAYEQYF,TGTGCCAGCAGCTCTCCAGGACAGTTACTGGGGGCCTACGAGCAGTACTTC
TRBJ2-4,NA,TRBD2,TRBV5-6,CASSLFLAGGQNIQYF,TGTGCCAGCAGCTTGTTTCTAGCGGGGGGGCAAAACATTCAGTACTTC
TRBJ2-3,NA,TRBD1,TRBV4-2,CASTGGVHGPTGHTQYF,TGTGCCAGTACAGGGGGCGTCCACGGGCCCACGGGCCATACGCAGTATTTT
TRBJ2-1,NA,TRBD2,TRBV9,CASSVGGSGGYNEQFF,TGTGCCAGCAGCGTAGGTGGTAGCGGGGGCTACAATGAGCAGTTCTTC
TRBJ2-7,NA,NA,TRBV5-6,CASSTGLTYEQYF,TGTGCCAGCAGCACAGGGCTTACCTACGAGCAGTACTTC
TRBJ2-7,NA,TRBD2,TRBV6-5,CASSYASGRWGQYF,TGTGCCAGCAGTTACGCTAGCGGGAGATGGGGGCAGTACTTC
TRBJ2-5,few,TRBD2,TRBV7-9,CASSSTSGRAWETQYF,TGTGCCAGCAGTTCTACTAGCGGGAGGGCCTGGGAGACCCAGTACTTC
TRBJ2-7,NA,NA,TRBV7-2,CASSPNQRGSSYEQYF,TGTGCCAGCAGCCCAAACCAACGGGGTAGCTCCTACGAGCAGTACTTC
TRBJ2-3,NA,TRBD2,TRBV5-4,CASSRSGGPPTQYF,TGTGCCAGCAGCCGGAGCGGGGGGCCCCCTACGCAGTATTTT
TRBJ2-2,NA,NA,TRBV6-5,CASSYQGWGPGELFF,TGTGCCAGCAGTTACCAGGGATGGGGCCCCGGGGAGCTGTTTTTT
TRBJ1-2,NA,TRBD1,TRBV11-2,CASSLVRGHGYTF,TGTGCCAGCAGCTTAGTCAGGGGGCATGGCTACACCTTC
TRBJ2-3,NA,TRBD2,TRBV2,CASTGTSGATDTQYF,TGTGCCAGCACCGGGACTAGCGGGGCCACAGATACGCAGTATTTT
TRBJ2-2,NA,NA,TRBV21-1,CASTYTGLAGAYTGELFF,TGTGCCAGCACCTACACGGGACTAGCGGGAGCTTACACCGGGGAGCTGTTTTTT
TRBJ2-5,once,TRBD1,TRBV7-9,CASSLDGQGARETQYF,TGTGCCAGCAGCTTAGACGGGCAGGGGGCGAGGGAGACCCAGTACTTC
TRBJ2-2,NA,TRBD1,TRBV5-5,CASKWGQGNTGELFF,TGTGCCAGCAAATGGGGACAGGGGAACACCGGGGAGCTGTTTTTT
TRBJ2-2,NA,TRBD2,TRBV7-2,CASSLEVAGAGTGELFF,TGTGCCAGCAGCTTAGAGGTAGCGGGAGCCGGGACCGGGGAGCTGTTTTTT
TRBJ2-5,NA,TRBD2,TRBV25-1,CASSELAGGVLVRETQYF,TGTGCCAGCAGTGAGTTAGCGGGAGGGGTGTTAGTACGGGAGACCCAGTACTTC
TRBJ2-7,NA,NA,TRBV30,CAWSVSGYREQYF,TGTGCCTGGAGTGTATCAGGGTACCGCGAGCAGTACTTC
TRBJ1-2,NA,NA,TRBV6-5,CASSYGGGTGGYTF,TGTGCCAGCAGTTACGGGGGGGGGACGGGCGGCTACACCTTC
TRBJ2-7,NA,TRBD2,TRBV7-2,CASSLLAGGIYEQYF,TGTGCCAGCAGCTTGCTAGCGGGAGGTATCTACGAGCAGTACTTC
TRBJ1-4,NA,TRBD1,TRBV5-1,CASSLERTGFTGEKLFF,TGCGCCAGCAGCTTGGAAAGGACAGGTTTCACGGGTGAAAAACTGTTTTTT
TRBJ2-3,NA,TRBD2,TRBV4-1,CASSLSLAGVRTDTQYF,TGCGCCAGCAGCCTATCACTAGCGGGAGTACGGACAGATACGCAGTATTTT
TRBJ2-1,NA,TRBD2,TRBV18,CASSPLLSGGAGDEQFF,TGTGCCAGCTCACCACTCCTTTCGGGGGGGGCGGGCGATGAGCAGTTCTTC
TRBJ1-2,NA,NA,TRBV27,CASSLTAGNYGYTF,TGTGCCAGCAGTTTAACAGCCGGAAACTATGGCTACACCTTC
TRBJ2-7,NA,NA,TRBV29-1,CSVGQRNEQYF,TGCAGCGTCGGACAGAGGAACGAGCAGTACTTC
TRBJ2-6,NA,NA,TRBV2,CASLLSGANVLTF,TGTGCCTCACTCCTCTCTGGGGCCAACGTCCTGACTTTC
TRBJ1-1,NA,NA,TRBV10-3,CAISEGRGVKGTEAFF,TGTGCCATCAGTGAAGGGAGGGGGGTAAAAGGCACTGAAGCTTTCTTT
TRBJ1-6,NA,TRBD1,TRBV19,CASSIHRDRGAWSPLHF,TGTGCCAGTAGTATTCACAGGGACAGGGGCGCGTGGTCACCCCTCCACTTT
TRBJ2-3,NA,NA,TRBV28,CASNGGTDTQYF,TGTGCCAGCAACGGGGGCACAGATACGCAGTATTTT
TRBJ1-3,NA,NA,TRBV28,CASSPSGVRNTIYF,TGTGCCAGCAGCCCGTCAGGGGTAAGAAACACCATATATTTT
TRBJ2-7,NA,NA,TRBV25-1,CASSLAAASYEQYF,TGTGCCAGCTCCTTGGCGGCCGCCTCCTACGAGCAGTACTTC
TRBJ2-7,few,NA,TRBV7-2,CASSLGDGGLYEQYF,TGTGCCAGCAGCTTAGGGGATGGGGGCCTCTACGAGCAGTACTTC
TRBJ1-1,NA,TRBD1,TRBV7-9,CASSSQGANTEAFF,TGTGCCAGCAGCTCCCAGGGGGCGAACACTGAAGCTTTCTTT
TRBJ1-2,NA,TRBD1,TRBV6-5,CASSCNRGRCGYTF,TGTGCCAGCAGTTGCAACAGGGGGCGATGTGGCTACACCTTC